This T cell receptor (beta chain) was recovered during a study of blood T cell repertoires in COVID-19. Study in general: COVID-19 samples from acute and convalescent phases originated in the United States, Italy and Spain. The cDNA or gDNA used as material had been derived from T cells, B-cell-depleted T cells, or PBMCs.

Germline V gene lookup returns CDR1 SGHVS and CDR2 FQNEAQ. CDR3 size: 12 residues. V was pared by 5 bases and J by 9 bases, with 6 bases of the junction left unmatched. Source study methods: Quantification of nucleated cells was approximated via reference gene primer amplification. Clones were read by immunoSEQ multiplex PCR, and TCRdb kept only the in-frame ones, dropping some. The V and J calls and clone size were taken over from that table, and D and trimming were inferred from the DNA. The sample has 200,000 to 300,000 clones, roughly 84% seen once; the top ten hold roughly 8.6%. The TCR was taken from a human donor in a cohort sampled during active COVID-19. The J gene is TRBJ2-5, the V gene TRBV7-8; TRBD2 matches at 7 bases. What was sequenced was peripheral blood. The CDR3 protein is CASSPLRESQYF. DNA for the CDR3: TGTGCCAGCAGCCCTCTGCGGGAGTCCCAGTACTTC.